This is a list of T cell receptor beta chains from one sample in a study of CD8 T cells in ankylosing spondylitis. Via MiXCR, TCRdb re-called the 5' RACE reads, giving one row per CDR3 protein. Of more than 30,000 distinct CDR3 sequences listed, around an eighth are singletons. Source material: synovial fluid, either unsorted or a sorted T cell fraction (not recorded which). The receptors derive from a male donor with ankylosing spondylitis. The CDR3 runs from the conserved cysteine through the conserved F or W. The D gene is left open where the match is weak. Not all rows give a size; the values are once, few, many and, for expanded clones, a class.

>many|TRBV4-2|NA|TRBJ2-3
TGTGCCAGCAGCCAAGATGGAGACTCCCAAGTCGATACGCAGTATTTT
CASSQDGDSQVDTQYF
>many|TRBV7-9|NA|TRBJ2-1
TGTGCCAGCAGCTACCGGGCCACAGGGAATGAGCAGTTCTTC
CASSYRATGNEQFF
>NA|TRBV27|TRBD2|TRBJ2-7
TGTGCCAGCAGTCTTGGGACTAGCGGGACCTACGAGCAGTACTTC
CASSLGTSGTYEQYF
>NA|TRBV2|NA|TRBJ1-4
TGTGCCAGCAGTGCCGTAGGTCCTTGGCCTGAAAAACTGTTTTTT
CASSAVGPWPEKLFF
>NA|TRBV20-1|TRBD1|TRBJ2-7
TGCAGTGCTAGAGATTTCGGACAGGGCGAAAACGAGCAGTACTTC
CSARDFGQGENEQYF
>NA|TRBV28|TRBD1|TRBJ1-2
TGTGCCAGCAGCGGAGGACAGGGGGCCAATGGCTACACCTTC
CASSGGQGANGYTF
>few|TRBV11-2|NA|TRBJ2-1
TGCGCCAGCAGCTTACCCTCGGTGGTGGACCGCTGGTCCTACAATGAGCAGTTCTTC
CASSLPSVVDRWSYNEQFF
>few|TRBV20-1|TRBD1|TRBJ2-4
TGCAGTGCTAGGAACAGGGGGGCCAAAAACATTCAGTACTTC
CSARNRGAKNIQYF
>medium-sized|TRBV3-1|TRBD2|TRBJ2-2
TGTGCCAGTCAGCGGGACGGGTCCCTTAACACCGGGGAGCTGTTTTTT
CASQRDGSLNTGELFF
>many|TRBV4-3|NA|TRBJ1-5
TGCGCCAGCAGCCAAGATGGGAACACTCATCAGCCCCAGCATTTT
CASSQDGNTHQPQHF
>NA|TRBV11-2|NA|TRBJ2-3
TGTGCCAGCAGCTTATTGGGGTGGGTTAGTGTTCACACAGATACGCAGTATTTT
CASSLLGWVSVHTDTQYF
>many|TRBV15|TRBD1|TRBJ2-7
TGTGCCACCAGTAGAGGACAGGGGGGCTCCTACGAGCAGTACTTC
CATSRGQGGSYEQYF
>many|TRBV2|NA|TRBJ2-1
TGTGCCAGCATTACCGGGGCCCGGTACAATGAGCAGTTCTTC
CASITGARYNEQFF
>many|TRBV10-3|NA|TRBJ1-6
TGTGCCATCAGTGAATTTTTGGCGGTCGACCTTAATTCACCCCTCCACTTT
CAISEFLAVDLNSPLHF
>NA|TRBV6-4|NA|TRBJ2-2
TGTGCCAGCAGTGACTCAGGGGTAACGAACACCGGGGAGCTGTTTTTT
CASSDSGVTNTGELFF
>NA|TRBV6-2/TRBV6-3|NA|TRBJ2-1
TGTGCCAGCAGTTACGCCGGGGGAGAGAAGGGTGAGCAGTTCTTC
CASSYAGGEKGEQFF
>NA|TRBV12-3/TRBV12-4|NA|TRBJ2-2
TGTGCCTGTATAAGACTTCTCGAGGCCGGGGAGCTGTTTTTT
CACIRLLEAGELFF
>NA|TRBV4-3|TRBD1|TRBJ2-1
TGCGCCAGCAGCCAACAGGGACAGGAGATCTACAATGAGCAGTTCTTC
CASSQQGQEIYNEQFF
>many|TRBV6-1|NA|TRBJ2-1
TGTGCCAGCAGAGGACCGGACGCCTCAGCCCCGAGGTTCTTC
CASRGPDASAPRFF
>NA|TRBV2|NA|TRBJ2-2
TGTGCCAGCCACAGGGATGGGAACACCGGGGAGCTGTTTTTT
CASHRDGNTGELFF
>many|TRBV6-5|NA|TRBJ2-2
TGTGCCAGCAGTTACTTAATCCTTAGAGAATCCGGGGAGCTGTTTTTT
CASSYLILRESGELFF
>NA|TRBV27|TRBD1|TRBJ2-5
TGTGCCAGCAGTTTCAAGGCAGGGGGAGAGACCCAGTACTTC
CASSFKAGGETQYF
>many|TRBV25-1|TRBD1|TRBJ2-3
TGTGCCAGCAGTGAGCCGTCCGGGACAGCAGTAACGCAGTATTTT
CASSEPSGTAVTQYF
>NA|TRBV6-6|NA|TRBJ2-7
TGTGCCAGCAGTTACTCTTACTCCTACGAGCAGTACTTC
CASSYSYSYEQYF
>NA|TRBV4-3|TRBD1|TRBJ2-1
TGCGCCAGCAGCCAACGGGACAGGAGGAATGAGCAGTTCTTC
CASSQRDRRNEQFF
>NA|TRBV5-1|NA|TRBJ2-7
TGCGCCAGCAGCTTGGTGGAGTTGCCCTACGAGCAGTACTTC
CASSLVELPYEQYF
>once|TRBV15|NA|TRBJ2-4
TGTGCCACCAGCAGAGCTACAGACCTAGCCAAAAACATTCAGTACTTC
CATSRATDLAKNIQYF
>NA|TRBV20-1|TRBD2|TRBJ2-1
TGCAGTGCTAACAGACTAGCGGGAGGGGGTTACAATGAGCAGTTCTTC
CSANRLAGGGYNEQFF
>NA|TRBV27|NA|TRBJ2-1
TGTGCCAGCAGTTCTCGAACCGAGGGTCCCTACAATGAGCAGTTCTTC
CASSSRTEGPYNEQFF
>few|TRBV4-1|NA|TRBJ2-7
TGCGCCAGCAGCCCCCTGGCGGGCACCGGGGACTACGAGCAGTACTTC
CASSPLAGTGDYEQYF
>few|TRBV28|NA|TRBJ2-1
TGTGCCAGCAGTTTAGCGCGGGGGCGGAATGAGCAGTTCTTC
CASSLARGRNEQFF
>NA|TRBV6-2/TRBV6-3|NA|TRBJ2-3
TGTGCCAGCAGTTGGTGTCAGGGCAGCACAGATACGCAGTATTTT
CASSWCQGSTDTQYF
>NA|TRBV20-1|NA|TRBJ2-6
TGCAGTGCTAGGGTCTCTGGGGCCAACGTCCTGACTTTC
CSARVSGANVLTF
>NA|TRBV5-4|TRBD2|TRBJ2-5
TGTGCCAGCTCCTCGACTAGCGGGGGGAGGGGAGAGACCCAGTACTTC
CASSSTSGGRGETQYF
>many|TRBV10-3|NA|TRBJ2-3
TGTGCCATCAACCCAGGCTGGCGCACAGATACGCAGTATTTT
CAINPGWRTDTQYF
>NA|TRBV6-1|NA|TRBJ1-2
TGTGCCAGCAGTGAAGCAGAGGGACCAGGGGCCGGCTACACCTTC
CASSEAEGPGAGYTF
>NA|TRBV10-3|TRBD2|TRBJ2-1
TGTGCCTCTAAGGGACTAGCGGGGGGGCATCTCTACAATGAGCAGTTCTTC
CASKGLAGGHLYNEQFF
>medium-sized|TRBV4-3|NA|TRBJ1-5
TGCGCCAGCAGCCAAGGCGTCCTTTGGCCCCAGCATTTT
CASSQGVLWPQHF
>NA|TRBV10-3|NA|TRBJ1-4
TGTGCCATCAGTGAGTCGGCGGTCAATGAAAAACTGTTTTTT
CAISESAVNEKLFF
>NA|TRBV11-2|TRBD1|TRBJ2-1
TGTGCCAGCAGCTATGGCCTTACAGGGGGCCAAACCTACAATGAGCAGTTCTTC
CASSYGLTGGQTYNEQFF
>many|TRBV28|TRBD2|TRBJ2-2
TGTGCCAGCAGTTTAGGGACTAGAGACACCGGGGAGCTGTTTTTT
CASSLGTRDTGELFF
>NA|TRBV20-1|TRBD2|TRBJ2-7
TGCAGTGCTAGTGGGAGGGAACCCCACGAGCAGTACTTC
CSASGREPHEQYF
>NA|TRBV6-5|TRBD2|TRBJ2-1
TGTGCCAGCAGTTCCCTTCTAGCGGGAGTAGGCAATGAGCAGTTCTTC
CASSSLLAGVGNEQFF
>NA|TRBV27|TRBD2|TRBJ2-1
TGTGCCACCAGCCTAGCGGGAGGGATCAATGAGCAGTTCTTC
CATSLAGGINEQFF
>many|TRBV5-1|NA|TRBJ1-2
TGCGCCAGCAGCAGGGCTGACTATGGCTACACCTTC
CASSRADYGYTF
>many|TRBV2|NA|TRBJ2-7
TGTGCCAGCAGTGAATATCATCCTAGCTCCTACGAGCAGTACTTC
CASSEYHPSSYEQYF
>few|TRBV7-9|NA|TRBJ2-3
TGTGCCAGCAGCCCGCCGGGCACAGATACGCAGTATTTT
CASSPPGTDTQYF
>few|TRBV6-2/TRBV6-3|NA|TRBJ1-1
TGTGCCAGCAGTTATCGACCCCCCCCCAGGACGAACACTGAAGCTTTCTTT
CASSYRPPPRTNTEAFF
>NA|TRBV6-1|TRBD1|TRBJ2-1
TGTGCCAGCACAACCGGGACAGACTACAATGAGCAGTTCTTC
CASTTGTDYNEQFF
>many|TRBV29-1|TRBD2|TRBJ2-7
TGCAGCGTTATCAGCGGGGGTAGTTACGAGCAGTACTTC
CSVISGGSYEQYF
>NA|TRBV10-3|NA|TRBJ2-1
TGTGCCACACATAGCGGCACCTACAATGAGCAGTTCTTC
CATHSGTYNEQFF
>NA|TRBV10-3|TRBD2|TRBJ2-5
TGTGCCATCCTAGCGGGAGCTGGGGAGACCCAGTACTTC
CAILAGAGETQYF
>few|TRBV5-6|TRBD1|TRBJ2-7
TGTGCCAGCAGCTACGGGACAGCCTACGAGCAGTACTTC
CASSYGTAYEQYF
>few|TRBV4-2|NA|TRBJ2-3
TGTGCCAGCAGCCAAGCAAGCGAAGGGGGGGCCGGGGCAGATACGCAGTATTTT
CASSQASEGGAGADTQYF
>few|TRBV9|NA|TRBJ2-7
TGTGTCAGCGTGGGAACCGAGCAGTACTTC
CVSVGTEQYF
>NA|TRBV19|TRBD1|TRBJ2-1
TGTGCCACTGGACAGGCAGTACAAAATGAGCAGTTCTTC
CATGQAVQNEQFF
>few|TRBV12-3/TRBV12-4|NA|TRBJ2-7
TGTGCCAGCAGTCCCCACCCCCTCGAGCAGTACTTC
CASSPHPLEQYF
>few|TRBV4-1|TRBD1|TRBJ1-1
TGCGCCAGCAGCTCCGAACACAGGGGCACTGAAGCTTTCTTT
CASSSEHRGTEAFF